The following is a T cell receptor (beta chain) sequence with its context. The antigen remains unidentified. On the basis of clinical symptoms, serum thyroxine and TRAb, thyroid ultrasound and orbital computed tomography, diagnoses were made. TCR beta CDR3 sequences were amplified from RNA transcripts. A first-round RT-PCR of the TCR CDR3 used the HTBI primer set. TCRdb ran MiXCR on the multiplex PCR reads and lists one entry per CDR3 protein. The sample carries hundreds of thousands of distinct CDR3 sequences, 45% recorded once. The data derive from a study of T cells in Graves' hyperthyroidism and ophthalmopathy. V was trimmed by 2 bases and J by 0 bases, leaving 11 bases between them. The CDR3 extends over 15 amino acids. Germline CDR1 is SGDLS and CDR2 is YYNGEE. Findings and limits, study-wide: The model made its ophthalmopathy prediction, and onset followed a median around six months later. Blood shared most expanded thyroid clonotypes above 0.001.

The sequence derives from an adult man with Graves' disease, either hyperthyroidism or ophthalmopathy (not recorded which). The sample taken for sequencing was peripheral blood or thyroid tissue (not recorded which). The genes are TRBV9 and TRBJ1-2; tentative D call: TRBD1 (6 bases). CDR3 DNA sequence: TGTGCCAGCAGCGTTCACGACAGGTCTAACTATGGCTACACCTTC. It encodes CASSVHDRSNYGYTF.